Following are 7 T cell receptor beta chains from one sample sequenced in a study of T cell clones after liver transplantation. Method: immunoSEQ multiplex PCR; TCRdb's copy keeps in-frame clones and lacks some. The sample lists some 80,000 clones; less than 90% were seen once. The sample in question was CD4+ T cells from blood, obtained 48 months after liver transplant. The receptors shown here come from a human patient who received a liver transplant. Some T cells may have come from the graft donor.

The genes are TRBV4-3 and TRBJ2-7, with D perhaps matching TRBD2 (5 bases). V lost 6 bases and J lost 2, with 17 bases in between. The CDR3 runs to 15 residues. Germline CDR1 reads LGHNA; CDR2 reads YSLEER. CDR3 in DNA: TGCGCCAGCAGGTTCGGGGTTCCCAAAGCCTACGAGCAGTACTTC. It is translated as CASRFGVPKAYEQYF.

The chain is built from TRBV28 and TRBJ2-1; 10 nucleotides align to TRBD2. Germline lookup yields CDR1 MDHEN and CDR2 SYDVKM. Unmatched junction bases numbered 20, after V lost 5 bases and J lost 10 bases. The CDR3 runs to 18 residues. Written as DNA, the CDR3 is TGTGCCAGCAGTGCGCCAGGGGGTTGGCTAGCGGGAGAAAGGGAGCAGTTCTTC. Amino acid sequence: CASSAPGGWLAGEREQFF.

About this clone itself: Germline and junction disagree at one end, which may indicate a read error. The V gene is TRBV20-1, the J gene TRBJ2-1; TRBD1 aligns across 9 bases. Germline V lookup: CDR1 DFQATT, CDR2 SNEGSKA (reference sequence). The CDR3 extends over 11 amino acids. The CDR3 DNA reads TGCAGCGCATTCTACAGGGGGCATAGGGTCTTC. Amino acids: CSAFYRGHRVF.

This clone was counted once. V usage is TRBV5-5 and J usage is TRBJ1-3; TRBD1 is a possible D gene (5 bases). This CDR3 region has 14 residues. Trimming pared 0 bases from V and 7 bases from J, leaving 11 bases between. Germline V lookup: CDR1 SGHKS, CDR2 YYEKEE (reference sequence). In DNA, the CDR3 is TGTGCCAGCAGCTTGGAGCTGGGGGTGAACACCATATATTTT. Translating gives CASSLELGVNTIYF.

This clone came up a few times. The V gene is TRBV7-2, the J gene TRBJ2-7; 8 positions agree with TRBD1. CDR1 SGHTA and CDR2 FQGNSA come from the germline V gene. This CDR3 has 15 residues. V was clipped by 5 bases and J by 0 bases; unmatched bases: 6. This chain's CDR3 is CASSHGQGRSYEQYF. The CDR3 nucleotides are TGTGCCAGCAGCCATGGACAGGGACGCTCCTACGAGCAGTACTTC.

V and J are TRBV7-3 and TRBJ2-2; D is perhaps TRBD2 (5 bases). There are 13 residues in the CDR3. The germline V gene has CDR1 SGHTA and CDR2 FQGTGA. The ends were cut back, 2 bases at V and 8 bases at J, with 9 bases in the middle. This CDR3 is CASSLYERGELFF. CDR3 bases: TGTGCCAGCAGCTTATATGAGCGGGGGGAGCTGTTTTTT.

The V call is TRBV19, the J call TRBJ1-2; TRBD1 matches 8 bases. The germline gives CDR1 LNHDA, CDR2 SQIVND (reference sequence). V was pared by 7 bases and J by 8 bases, with 9 bases of the junction left unmatched. CDR3 length: 13 residues. The CDR3 sequence is CASTDRVTSGYTF. The CDR3 nucleotides are TGTGCCAGTACGGACAGGGTAACCTCCGGCTACACCTTC.